These 10 T cell receptor beta chains were sequenced from one sample in a study of blood T cell repertoires in COVID-19. Generated by immunoSEQ multiplex PCR, the TCRdb table keeps only in-frame clones and is missing some. Of 210,000 or so clones in the sample, under 85% are singletons; the top ten hold approximately 2%. The material sequenced was PBMCs or T cells enriched from blood (not recorded which). Receptors were obtained from a man in his 60s who had recovered from COVID-19.

The chain couples TRBV11-3 to TRBJ2-7; the match to TRBD1 covers 9 bases. V shed 5 bases, J shed 5 bases, and the junction held 10 bases outside the gene matches. The CDR3 runs to 15 residues. The germline V gene has CDR1 SGHNT and CDR2 YENEEA. The CDR3 bases are TGTGCCAGCAGCCCTGGGACAGGGACCGGGGACGAGCAGTACTTC. This encodes CASSPGTGTGDEQYF.

The chain joins TRBV3-1 (or the pseudogene TRBV3-2) to TRBJ2-7; the D gene is possibly TRBD1 (6 bases). The CDR3 extends over 13 amino acids. Germline V CDR1 and CDR2: LGHDT, YNNKEL (reference sequence). With 4 bases removed from V and 3 bases from J, the gap between germline ends came to 10 bases. DNA for the CDR3: TGTGCCAGCAGCCGGGACACAATCTACGAGCAGTACTTC. It encodes CASSRDTIYEQYF.

J is TRBJ1-6 and V is TRBV19; a possible D gene is TRBD1 (5 bases). There are 17 residues in the CDR3. V lost 3 bases, J lost 0 bases, and 12 bases lay in between. Germline CDR1 and CDR2: LNHDA and SQIVND (reference sequence). The DNA for the CDR3 is TGTGCCAGTAGTATCGGTCAGGGAAGCTCCTATAATTCACCCCTCCACTTT. The encoded protein is CASSIGQGSSYNSPLHF.

This clone was picked up a small number of times. The J gene is TRBJ1-5, the V gene TRBV7-8, with D maybe TRBD1 (5 bases). Between the trimmed V and J ends, which lost 5 bases and 5 bases, there was a span of 16 bases. Germline CDR1 reads SGHVS; CDR2 reads FQNEAQ. The CDR3 consists of 15 residues. The CDR3 DNA follows: TGTGCCAGCAGCCAACGACAGATGGCGGATCAGCCCCAGCATTTT. Translated: CASSQRQMADQPQHF.

The J gene is TRBJ1-3, the V gene TRBV24-1, with 8 bases that match TRBD1. J gave up 2 bases and V 4 bases, and 12 bases lay outside the gene matches. Germline CDR1 is KGHDR and CDR2 is SFDVKD. The CDR3 contains 18 residues. The CDR3 loop reads CATSDAPGTGVTGNTIYF. The CDR3 DNA follows: TGTGCCACCAGTGACGCCCCCGGGACAGGTGTCACTGGAAACACCATATATTTT.

J is TRBJ2-3 and V is TRBV7-8; D may be TRBD2 (7 bases). The CDR3 runs to 16 residues. V was shortened by 5 bases and J by 1 base, with 16 bases between the two germline ends. Per germline, CDR1 SGHVS and CDR2 FQNEAQ. Here the CDR3 DNA reads TGTGCCAGCAGCCCTGGGAGGGGGTGGGGCACAGATACGCAGTATTTT. This encodes CASSPGRGWGTDTQYF.

The CDR3 DNA sequence: TGTGCCAGCACCAAGGGACAAGAGCAGTACTTC. Residues: CASTKGQEQYF. This sequence joins TRBV6-5 and TRBJ2-7; a weak D match, TRBD1 (6 bases). Between the trimmed V and J ends, which lost 7 bases and 7 bases, there was a span of 11 bases. The V gene's germline CDR1 is MNHEY and CDR2 SVGAGI. This CDR3 spans 11 amino acids.

This clone appeared once. The chain employs TRBV5-1 and TRBJ1-2; 7 positions agree with TRBD1. V dropped 2 bases and J dropped 4; count of bases not matched to a gene: 8. This CDR3 has 15 residues. CDR1 is SGHRS, CDR2 YFSETQ, per germline. The CDR3 is CASSFVQGPSYGYTF. CDR3 DNA sequence: TGCGCCAGCAGCTTTGTACAGGGGCCTTCCTATGGCTACACCTTC.

V gene TRBV6-2 or TRBV6-3 combines with J gene TRBJ2-7; 9 positions match TRBD1. Trimming removed 4 bases from V and 4 bases from J; junction bases left unmatched: 5. The CDR3 totals 14 residues. Germline CDR1 MNHEY, CDR2 SVGEGT. The CDR3 DNA is TGTGCCAGCAGTTCCGGACAGGGGTGGTACGAGCAGTACTTC. As protein: CASSSGQGWYEQYF.

The chain uses TRBV6-5 and TRBJ1-1; 7 positions match TRBD1. Germline CDR1 and CDR2: MNHEY and SVGAGI. Trimming cost V 6 bases and J 4 bases; bases outside gene matches: 5. The CDR3 is 13 residues long. The CDR3 region is CASRTGLATEAFF. The CDR3 DNA is TGTGCCAGCAGGACAGGGCTCGCCACTGAAGCTTTCTTT.